This T cell receptor (beta chain) was captured in a study of early T cells in non-severe SARS-CoV-2 infection. Turning to the study itself: The sequenced material was bulk RNA from unsorted whole blood, and its chains were unpaired.

The V gene's germline CDR1 is MDHEN and CDR2 SYDVKM. This CDR3 has 13 amino acids. Trimming removed 3 bases at V and 8 bases at J, with 11 bases between. Unique molecular identifiers were affixed to single, distinct cDNA molecules. In TCRdb, the 5' RACE reads were re-called with MiXCR into one record per CDR3 protein. The data contain tens of thousands of distinct CDR3 sequences, roughly 16% of them singletons. The table lists this clonotype with many counts. The material sequenced was whole blood. The genes are TRBV28 and TRBJ1-3; unclear D gene. The clonotype was recovered from an adult who was a healthcare worker with PCR-confirmed SARS-CoV-2 infection or an uninfected control (not recorded which). The CDR3 DNA sequence: TGTGCCAGCAGTTTTACCGATCGGGACACCATATATTTT. This sequence encodes CASSFTDRDTIYF. The full variable domain, with the rest looked up from reference TRBV28 and TRBJ1-3, is DVKVTQSSRYLVKRTGEKVFLECVQDMDHENMFWYRQDPGLGLRLIYFSYDVKMKEKGDIPEGYSVSREKKERFSLILESASTNQTSMYLCASSFTDRDTIYFGEGSWLTVV.